A selection of T cell receptor beta chains follows, all from one sample in a study of blood T cell repertoires in COVID-19. Assay: immunoSEQ multiplex PCR; the TCRdb copy retains only in-frame clones and omits some. The sample shows about 120,000 clones, 87% of them seen only once. What was sequenced was peripheral blood. All receptors derive from a woman in her 70s with acute or convalescent COVID-19. Both conserved end residues are part of each CDR3. Each record gives: D gene, V gene, clone size, J gene, CDR3 DNA, CDR3 protein. The D gene is left open where the match is weak. Expanded clones get a size class; other rows say once, few or many, or leave the size out.

D gene: TRBD1; V gene: TRBV7-9; clone size: .; J gene: TRBJ1-1; CDR3 DNA: TGTGCCAGCAGCCCGGGGGCGGACAGGAACGCTTTCTTT; CDR3 protein: CASSPGADRNAFF
D gene: TRBD2; V gene: TRBV28; clone size: .; J gene: TRBJ2-3; CDR3 DNA: TGTGCCAGCTTGGGACTAGCGGGGGCTAGCACAGATACGCAGTATTTT; CDR3 protein: CASLGLAGASTDTQYF
D gene: .; V gene: TRBV7-9; clone size: .; J gene: TRBJ2-3; CDR3 DNA: TGTGCCAGCATCGACCGGGACAAATGCACAGATACGCAGTATTTT; CDR3 protein: CASIDRDKCTDTQYF
D gene: TRBD2; V gene: TRBV7-7; clone size: .; J gene: TRBJ2-2; CDR3 DNA: TGTGCCAGCAGTTCTAGCGGGGGCGGCGCGAACACCGGGGAGCTGTTTTTT; CDR3 protein: CASSSSGGGANTGELFF
D gene: .; V gene: TRBV30; clone size: .; J gene: TRBJ1-5; CDR3 DNA: TGTGCCTGGACGTCCTCCTTTAGCAATCAGCCCCAGCATTTT; CDR3 protein: CAWTSSFSNQPQHF
D gene: TRBD1; V gene: TRBV12-5; clone size: .; J gene: TRBJ1-5; CDR3 DNA: TGTGCTAGTGGTTTAGGGACAGGTTCGTGGAATCAGCCCCAGCATTTT; CDR3 protein: CASGLGTGSWNQPQHF
D gene: .; V gene: TRBV6-1; clone size: .; J gene: TRBJ1-6; CDR3 DNA: TGTGCCAGCAGTGAAGTTCCCTCCCCGGGGGATTCACCCCTCCACTTT; CDR3 protein: CASSEVPSPGDSPLHF
D gene: .; V gene: TRBV5-1; clone size: .; J gene: TRBJ1-5; CDR3 DNA: TGCGCCAACAGCTTGGGGGGGGGCTTGGGCAATCAGCCCCAGCATTTT; CDR3 protein: CANSLGGGLGNQPQHF
D gene: .; V gene: TRBV19; clone size: .; J gene: TRBJ1-3; CDR3 DNA: TGTGCCAGTACATTCCGGGACAACAGAGACACCATATATTTT; CDR3 protein: CASTFRDNRDTIYF
D gene: .; V gene: TRBV5-1; clone size: .; J gene: TRBJ1-5; CDR3 DNA: TGCGCCAGCAGCTTATCAGGACAATTCAATCAGCCCCAGCATTTT; CDR3 protein: CASSLSGQFNQPQHF
D gene: .; V gene: TRBV27; clone size: few; J gene: TRBJ1-2; CDR3 DNA: TGTGCCAGCAGTTTAACCCCCGGGGGTAACGGTCGCTACACCTTC; CDR3 protein: CASSLTPGGNGRYTF
D gene: TRBD2; V gene: TRBV29-1; clone size: .; J gene: TRBJ2-2; CDR3 DNA: TGCAGCGTTGAAGATCCGGCGGGGGGATACACCGGGGAGCTGTTTTTT; CDR3 protein: CSVEDPAGGYTGELFF
D gene: .; V gene: TRBV28; clone size: .; J gene: TRBJ1-2; CDR3 DNA: TGTGCCAGCAGTTACACTAACTATGGCTACACCTTC; CDR3 protein: CASSYTNYGYTF
D gene: .; V gene: TRBV12-3/TRBV12-4; clone size: .; J gene: TRBJ2-7; CDR3 DNA: TGTGCCAGCAGTTTGGGCTCTTCCTACGAGCAGTACTTC; CDR3 protein: CASSLGSSYEQYF
D gene: .; V gene: TRBV19; clone size: .; J gene: TRBJ2-2; CDR3 DNA: TGTGCCAGTATTAAGGGGGACGGGGAGCTGTTTTTT; CDR3 protein: CASIKGDGELFF
D gene: TRBD1; V gene: TRBV2; clone size: .; J gene: TRBJ2-1; CDR3 DNA: TGTGCCAGCAGCGCCGGGACAGGGGAGTACAATGAGCAGTTCTTC; CDR3 protein: CASSAGTGEYNEQFF